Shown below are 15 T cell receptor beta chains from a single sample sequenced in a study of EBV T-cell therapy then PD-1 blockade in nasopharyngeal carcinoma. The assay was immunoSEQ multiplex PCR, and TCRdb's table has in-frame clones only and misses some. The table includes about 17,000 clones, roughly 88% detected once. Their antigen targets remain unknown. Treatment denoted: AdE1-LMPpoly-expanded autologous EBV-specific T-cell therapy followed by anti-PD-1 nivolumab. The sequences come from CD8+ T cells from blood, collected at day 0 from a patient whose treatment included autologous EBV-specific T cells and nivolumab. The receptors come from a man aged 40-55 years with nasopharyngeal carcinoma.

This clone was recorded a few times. Here the CDR3 reads CASSQDSGADPLLHNEQFF. The CDR3 nucleotides read TGCGCCAGCAGCCAAGATTCAGGGGCAGACCCACTTCTTCACAATGAGCAGTTCTTC. The chain joins TRBV4-3 to TRBJ2-1; a weak D match, TRBD1 (6 bases). In germline, CDR1 is LGHNA, CDR2 YSLEER. The CDR3 runs 19 residues. Trimming left V 0 bases short and J 5 bases short, with 23 bases between.

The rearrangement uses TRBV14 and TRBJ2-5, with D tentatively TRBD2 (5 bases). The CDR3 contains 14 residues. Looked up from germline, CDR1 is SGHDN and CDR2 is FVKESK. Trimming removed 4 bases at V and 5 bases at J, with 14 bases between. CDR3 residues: CASSPYLAWETQYF. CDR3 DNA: TGTGCCAGCAGCCCCTACCTAGCTTGGGAGACCCAGTACTTC.

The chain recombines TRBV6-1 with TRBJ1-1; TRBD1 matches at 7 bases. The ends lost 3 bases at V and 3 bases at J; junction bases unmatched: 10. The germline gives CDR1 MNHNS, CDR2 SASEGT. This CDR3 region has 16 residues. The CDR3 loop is CASSELAGGSDTEAFF. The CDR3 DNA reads TGTGCCAGCAGTGAGTTAGCAGGGGGTTCTGACACTGAAGCTTTCTTT.

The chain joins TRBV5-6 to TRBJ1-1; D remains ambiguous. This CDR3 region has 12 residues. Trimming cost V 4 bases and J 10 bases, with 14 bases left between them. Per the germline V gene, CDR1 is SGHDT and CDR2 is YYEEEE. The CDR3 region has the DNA TGTGCCAGCAGCCCCATTCGGGTGGCAGCTTTCTTT. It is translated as CASSPIRVAAFF. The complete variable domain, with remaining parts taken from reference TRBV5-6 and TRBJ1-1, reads DAGVTQSPTHLIKTRGQQVTLRCSPKSGHDTVSWYQQALGQGPQFIFQYYEEEERQRGNFPDRFSGHQFPNYSSELNVNALLLGDSALYLCASSPIRVAAFFGQGTRLTVV.

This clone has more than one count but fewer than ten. The CDR3 reads CASSSGTGGYNSPLHF. In nucleotides, the CDR3 is TGTGCCAGCAGCTCCGGGACAGGGGGCTATAATTCACCCCTCCACTTT. V is TRBV5-4 and J is TRBJ1-6; 11 bases are a match to TRBD1. Germline V CDR1 and CDR2: SGHNT, YYREEE (reference sequence). V trimming: 3 bases; J trimming: 3 bases; junction bases outside the gene matches: 2. The CDR3 contains 16 residues.

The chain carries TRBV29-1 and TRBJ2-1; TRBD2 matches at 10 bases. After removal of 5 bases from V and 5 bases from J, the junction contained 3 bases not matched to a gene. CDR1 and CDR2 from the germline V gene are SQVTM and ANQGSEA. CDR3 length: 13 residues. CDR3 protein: CSVWLAGDNEQFF. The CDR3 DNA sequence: TGCAGCGTTTGGCTAGCGGGGGACAATGAGCAGTTCTTC.

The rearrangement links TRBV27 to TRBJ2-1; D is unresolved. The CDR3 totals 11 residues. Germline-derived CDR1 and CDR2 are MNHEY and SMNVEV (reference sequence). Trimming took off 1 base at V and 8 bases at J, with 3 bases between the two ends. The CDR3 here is CASSLFDEQFF. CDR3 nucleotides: TGTGCCAGCAGTTTATTCGATGAGCAGTTCTTC.

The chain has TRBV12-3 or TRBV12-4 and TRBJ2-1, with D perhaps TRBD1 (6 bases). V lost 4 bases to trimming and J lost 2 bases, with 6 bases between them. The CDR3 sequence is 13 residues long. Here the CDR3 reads CASSWTAYNEQFF. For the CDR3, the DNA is TGTGCCAGCAGTTGGACAGCCTACAATGAGCAGTTCTTC.

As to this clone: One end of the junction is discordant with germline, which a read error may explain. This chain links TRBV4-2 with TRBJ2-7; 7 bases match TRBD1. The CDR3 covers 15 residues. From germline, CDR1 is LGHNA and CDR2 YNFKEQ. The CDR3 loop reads CAGSQDRAGGYEQYF. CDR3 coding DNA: TGTGCCGGCAGCCAAGATCGGGCAGGGGGCTACGAGCAGTACTTC.

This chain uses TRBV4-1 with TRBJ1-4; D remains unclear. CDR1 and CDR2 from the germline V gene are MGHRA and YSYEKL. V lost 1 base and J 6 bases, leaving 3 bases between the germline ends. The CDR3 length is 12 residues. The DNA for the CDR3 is TGCGCCAGCAGCCAAGGAGATGAAAAACTGTTTTTT. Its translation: CASSQGDEKLFF.

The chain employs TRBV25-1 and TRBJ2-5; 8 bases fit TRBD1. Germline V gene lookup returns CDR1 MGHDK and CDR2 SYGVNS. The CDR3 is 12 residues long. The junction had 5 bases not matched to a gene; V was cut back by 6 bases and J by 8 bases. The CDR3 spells CASRDREVTQYF. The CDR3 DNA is TGTGCCAGCAGGGACAGGGAAGTTACCCAGTACTTC.

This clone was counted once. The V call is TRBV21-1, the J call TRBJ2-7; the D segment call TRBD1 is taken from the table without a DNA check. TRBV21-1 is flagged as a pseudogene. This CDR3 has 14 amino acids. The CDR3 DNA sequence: TGTGCCAGCAGCGGCCGGACAGGGGGGCTCGAGCAGTACTTC. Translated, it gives CASSGRTGGLEQYF.

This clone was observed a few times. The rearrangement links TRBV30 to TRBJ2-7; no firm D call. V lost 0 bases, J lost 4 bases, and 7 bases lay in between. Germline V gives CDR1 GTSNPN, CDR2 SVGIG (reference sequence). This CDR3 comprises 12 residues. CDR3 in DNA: TGTGCCTGGAGTGTCGGCCCTTACGAGCAGTACTTC. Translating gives CAWSVGPYEQYF.

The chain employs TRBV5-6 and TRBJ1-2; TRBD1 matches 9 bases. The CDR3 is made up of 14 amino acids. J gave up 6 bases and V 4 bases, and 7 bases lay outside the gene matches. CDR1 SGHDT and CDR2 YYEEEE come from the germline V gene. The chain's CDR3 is CASSPGTGWNGYTF. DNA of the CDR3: TGTGCCAGCAGCCCGGGGACAGGGTGGAATGGCTACACCTTC.

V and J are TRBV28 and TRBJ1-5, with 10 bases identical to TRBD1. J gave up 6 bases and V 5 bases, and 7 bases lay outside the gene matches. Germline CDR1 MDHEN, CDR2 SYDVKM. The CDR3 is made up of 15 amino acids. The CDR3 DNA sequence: TGTGCCAGCAGTCTGGGACAGGGGAATTCTCAGCCCCAGCATTTT. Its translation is CASSLGQGNSQPQHF.